This TCR beta chain was documented in a study of blood T cell repertoires in COVID-19. This clone appeared once. Per the original methods: Quantification of nucleated cells was approximated via reference gene primer amplification. The data were produced by immunoSEQ multiplex PCR, yet TCRdb's version contains in-frame clones alone and is incomplete. V, J and clone size derive from that table, while D and trimming were established from the DNA sequence. The sample has around 120,000 clones; approximately 80% are singletons. This CDR3 is built from 15 residues. From germline, CDR1 is SGHTA and CDR2 FQGTGA. Trimming shortened V by 0 bases and J by 1 base, and 4 bases separated the two germline ends.

Sequences were obtained from peripheral blood. The TCR was taken from a man between 65 and 79 years old with acute or convalescent COVID-19. The chain links TRBV7-3 to TRBJ1-6; D is uncertain. The CDR3 loop reads CASSLTSSYNSPLHF. The CDR3 DNA sequence: TGTGCCAGCAGCTTAACGTCGTCCTATAATTCACCCCTCCACTTT.